These 32 T cell receptor beta chains came from one sample sequenced in a study of CD8 T cells in Susac syndrome. Random hexamers were used to reverse transcribe the RNA input (about 0.45 to 1 ug). TCRdb recomputed calls from the immunoSEQ multiplex PCR reads with MiXCR, one row per CDR3 protein. The table includes over 100,000 distinct CDR3 sequences, 85% to 95% detected once. Sequenced sample: CD8+ T cells from PBMCs. These TCRs come from a human donor in good health.

This sequence joins TRBV6-5 and TRBJ1-5; D is uncertain. Germline V lookup: CDR1 MNHEY, CDR2 SVGAGI. V lost 0 bases, J lost 3 bases, and 15 bases lay in between. This CDR3 has 17 residues. The DNA for the CDR3 is TGTGCCAGCAGTTACTCCCCCGGGAGGGAGGACAATCAGCCCCAGCATTTT. Amino acid sequence: CASSYSPGREDNQPQHF.

This clonotype was counted a single time. The chain carries TRBV4-3 and TRBJ2-1; D remains ambiguous. Germline V lookup: CDR1 LGHNA, CDR2 YSLEER. CDR3 length: 16 residues. The germline V and J ends were trimmed by 1 base and 0 bases, with 10 bases remaining between them. CDR3 nucleotide sequence: TGCGCCAGCAGCCAAGTGGCTACCCGCTCCTACAATGAGCAGTTCTTC. This encodes CASSQVATRSYNEQFF.

The chain joins TRBV18 to TRBJ2-4; the match to TRBD1 covers 8 bases. Germline V gives CDR1 KGHSH, CDR2 LQKENI. Germline trimming cut 3 bases from V and 8 bases from J; bases unmatched to any gene: 9. The CDR3 is 15 residues long. CDR3 protein: CASSPLVNRGDIQYF. CDR3 DNA sequence: TGTGCCAGCTCACCTTTGGTAAACAGGGGGGACATTCAGTACTTC.

V and J are TRBV20-1 and TRBJ1-5, with 8 bases that match TRBD1. The length of the CDR3 is 12 residues. Germline values: CDR1 DFQATT, CDR2 SNEGSKA (reference sequence). The V and J ends lost 5 bases and 4 bases, in that order; junction bases with no gene match: 1. The chain's CDR3 is CSADRGNQPQHF. For the CDR3, the DNA is TGCAGTGCTGACAGGGGTAATCAGCCCCAGCATTTT.

The gene calls are TRBV29-1 and TRBJ2-3; 7 nucleotides line up with TRBD1. Unmatched junction bases numbered 7, after V lost 7 bases and J lost 0 bases. The V gene's germline CDR1 is SQVTM and CDR2 ANQGSEA. CDR3 size: 14 residues. The CDR3 region has the DNA TGCAGCGCTAAGACAGGGCAAAGCACAGATACGCAGTATTTT. It translates to CSAKTGQSTDTQYF.

The chain combines TRBV4-2 with TRBJ2-6; a weak D match, TRBD1 (5 bases). The germline CDR1 and CDR2 sequences are LGHNA and YNFKEQ. V gave up 1 base and J gave up 1 base, with 8 bases separating them. The CDR3 runs to 16 residues. CDR3 in amino acids: CASSQVGASGANVLTF. The CDR3 coding sequence is TGTGCCAGCAGCCAAGTTGGGGCGTCTGGGGCCAACGTCCTGACTTTC.

J is TRBJ1-2 and V is TRBV9; D unclear. V was shortened by 2 bases and J by 3 bases, with 8 bases between the two germline ends. CDR3 length: 13 residues. Germline CDR1 is SGDLS and CDR2 is YYNGEE. CDR3 region: CASSVGRHYGYTF. CDR3 nucleotide sequence: TGTGCCAGCAGCGTCGGCAGGCACTATGGCTACACCTTC.

The rearrangement links TRBV2 to TRBJ1-2; 12 bases map to TRBD1. The germline V gene has CDR1 SNHLY and CDR2 FYNNEI. The CDR3 has 15 residues. J was trimmed by 7 bases and V by 0 bases; bases with no gene match: 3. The chain's CDR3 is CASSEAGQGASGYTF. CDR3 nucleotide sequence: TGTGCCAGCAGTGAAGCGGGACAGGGGGCGTCTGGCTACACCTTC. The complete variable domain, with remaining parts taken from reference TRBV2 and TRBJ1-2, reads EPEVTQTPSHQVTQMGQEVILRCVPISNHLYFYWYRQILGQKVEFLVSFYNNEISEKSEIFDDQFSVERPDGSNFTLKIRSTKLEDSAMYFCASSEAGQGASGYTFGSGTRLTVV.

The chain employs TRBV12-3 or TRBV12-4 and TRBJ1-1; no definite D call. The CDR3 has 11 amino acids. Between the trimmed V and J ends, which lost 2 bases and 7 bases, there was a span of 5 bases. CDR3 in amino acids: CASSLLIEAFF. CDR3 nucleotide sequence: TGTGCCAGCAGTTTATTAATTGAAGCTTTCTTT.

This chain joins TRBV19 and TRBJ1-1; the D is unclear. The V end lost 3 bases, the J end lost 1 base, and 9 bases lay between the germline ends. The CDR3 loop spans 14 amino acids. CDR1 and CDR2 (germline): LNHDA, SQIVND (reference sequence). For the CDR3, the DNA is TGTGCCAGTAGTATTTCTCCGTCGAACACTGAAGCTTTCTTT. Protein sequence: CASSISPSNTEAFF.

Here the CDR3 reads CSAATREAFF. CDR3 sequence (DNA): TGCAGCGCCGCGACCCGAGAAGCTTTCTTT. V usage is TRBV29-1 and J usage is TRBJ1-1; the D is unclear. The V gene lost 7 bases and the J gene lost 8 bases, with 11 bases spanning the gap. The CDR3 has 10 amino acids. Germline lookup yields CDR1 SQVTM and CDR2 ANQGSEA.

The J gene is TRBJ1-2, the V gene TRBV25-1, with D unresolved. CDR3 length: 14 amino acids. CDR1 is MGHDK, CDR2 SYGVNS, per germline. Trimming took 3 bases from V and 4 from J, leaving 12 bases between them. CDR3 in DNA: TGTGCCAGCAGTGAGGGCGACCGCATCTATGGCTACACCTTC. This codes for CASSEGDRIYGYTF.

This clonotype has a single count. CDR3 sequence: CASSSRTAGNTIYF. The CDR3 region has the DNA TGTGCCAGCAGTTCCCGGACAGCTGGAAACACCATATATTTT. The chain is built from TRBV12-3 or TRBV12-4 and TRBJ1-3, with D tentatively TRBD1 (6 bases). V dropped 4 bases and J dropped 2 bases, with 9 bases sitting between them. There are 14 residues in the CDR3.

The rearrangement links TRBV19 to TRBJ1-5; TRBD1 agrees at 7 bases. CDR1 and CDR2 (germline): LNHDA, SQIVND (reference sequence). V gave up 6 bases and J gave up 9 bases; unmatched junction bases: 8. This CDR3 spans 13 amino acids. The DNA for the CDR3 is TGTGCCAGTAGGACAGGGAGGATCTGGCCCCAGCATTTT. Residues: CASRTGRIWPQHF.

The V and J genes are TRBV29-1 and TRBJ2-7; D may be TRBD2 (5 bases). This CDR3 comprises 13 residues. Trimming pared 4 bases from V and 9 bases from J, leaving 19 bases between. Germline CDR1 reads SQVTM; CDR2 reads ANQGSEA. The chain's CDR3 is CSVGAGSLRGQYF. The DNA of the CDR3 is TGCAGCGTTGGGGCGGGTTCGTTACGAGGGCAGTACTTC.

The genes are TRBV5-8 and TRBJ2-1; 11 bases map to TRBD2. This CDR3 region has 15 residues. Looked up from germline, CDR1 is SGHTS and CDR2 is YDEGEE. J lost 5 bases, V lost 2 bases, and 3 bases had no gene match. CDR3 residues: CASSFFSGGDNEQFF. In nucleotides, the CDR3 is TGTGCCAGCAGCTTTTTTAGCGGGGGGGACAATGAGCAGTTCTTC.

This clonotype has only one observation. The rearrangement joins TRBV20-1 to TRBJ1-5; D is ambiguous. Germline assignment: CDR1 DFQATT and CDR2 SNEGSKA (reference sequence). The V end was cut by 6 bases, the J end by 2 bases, with 20 bases between. The CDR3 length is 16 residues. The CDR3 here is CSAKSNGEGGNQPQHF. The CDR3 region has the DNA TGCAGTGCCAAATCCAATGGGGAGGGCGGCAATCAGCCCCAGCATTTT.

The chain employs TRBV29-1 and TRBJ1-2, with D perhaps TRBD1 (5 bases). CDR1 SQVTM and CDR2 ANQGSEA come from the germline V gene. The CDR3 sequence is 13 residues long. V was shortened by 7 bases and J by 8 bases, with 20 bases between the two germline ends. This CDR3 is CSAELGTPRGYTF. The CDR3, as DNA: TGCAGCGCCGAACTTGGGACCCCAAGAGGCTACACCTTC.

The chain uses TRBV29-1 and TRBJ1-1; no definite D call. Germline V lookup: CDR1 SQVTM, CDR2 ANQGSEA. Trimming removed 2 bases from V and 4 bases from J, with 17 bases in between. This CDR3 comprises 15 residues. The CDR3 nucleotides read TGCAGCGTTGAAAGGTCAAGCAGGCCGGGCACTGAAGCTTTCTTT. It specifies CSVERSSRPGTEAFF.

The table lists this clonotype with a few counts. The chain carries TRBV28 and TRBJ2-3, with D unclear. The CDR3 runs 12 residues. From germline, CDR1 is MDHEN and CDR2 SYDVKM. The V end lost 3 bases, the J end lost 2 bases, and 3 bases lay between the germline ends. In DNA, the CDR3 is TGTGCCAGCAGTTTTACCACAGATACGCAGTATTTT. It translates to CASSFTTDTQYF.

This chain links TRBV6-2 or TRBV6-3 with TRBJ2-7; TRBD1 might be the D (6 bases). CDR3 length: 17 residues. Trimming left V 5 bases short and J 1 base short, with 21 bases between. The germline V gene has CDR1 MNHEY and CDR2 SVGEGT. The DNA of the CDR3 is TGTGCCAGCAGTATGGGACCCCTCGAAGGACAGTCCTACGAGCAGTACTTC. It encodes CASSMGPLEGQSYEQYF.

The CDR3 coding sequence is TGTGCCAGCAGCCGTAGCGGGGGCGTAACCTACAATGAGCAGTTCTTC. This sequence encodes CASSRSGGVTYNEQFF. J is TRBJ2-1 and V is TRBV7-2, with TRBD2 identical over 9 bases. There are 16 residues in the CDR3. The V gene's germline CDR1 is SGHTA and CDR2 FQGNSA. V was pared by 5 bases and J by 2 bases, with 7 bases of the junction left unmatched.

The V gene is TRBV5-1, the J gene TRBJ2-1, with D possibly being TRBD1 (5 bases). Germline V gene data show CDR1 as SGHRS and CDR2 as YFSETQ. The CDR3 sequence is 16 residues long. V lost 4 bases and J lost 0, with 14 bases in between. The CDR3 here is CASSLGRRSSYNEQFF. Written as DNA, the CDR3 is TGCGCCAGCAGCCTGGGGCGTCGGAGCTCCTACAATGAGCAGTTCTTC.

The V gene is TRBV11-2, the J gene TRBJ2-5; perhaps TRBD1 as D (6 bases). The CDR3 contains 15 residues. The V gene's germline CDR1 is SGHAT and CDR2 FQNNGV. V lost 5 bases, J lost 5 bases, and 18 bases lay in between. The CDR3 sequence is CASSPQGRRTETQYF. Here the CDR3 DNA reads TGTGCCAGCAGCCCACAGGGCCGAAGGACGGAGACCCAGTACTTC.

The chain carries TRBV20-1 and TRBJ2-1; 7 bases line up with TRBD2. The germline gives CDR1 DFQATT, CDR2 SNEGSKA (reference sequence). The CDR3 loop spans 15 amino acids. With 1 base clipped from V and 4 bases from J, the junction kept 7 bases outside the gene matches. As DNA, the CDR3 is TGCAGTGCTAGAGGGCCAGCGGGAACGTACAATGAGCAGTTCTTC. This codes for CSARGPAGTYNEQFF.

The chain has TRBV10-3 and TRBJ2-7; a weak D match, TRBD1 (6 bases). CDR3 length: 13 residues. The V end was cut by 5 bases, the J end by 1 base, with 9 bases between. Germline-derived CDR1 and CDR2 are ENHRY and SYGVKD. The CDR3 protein is CAISSTGSYEQYF. In DNA, the CDR3 is TGTGCCATCAGTTCGACAGGTTCCTACGAGCAGTACTTC.

The chain has TRBV29-1 and TRBJ2-6; D is undetermined. This CDR3 has 13 residues. Germline CDR1 reads SQVTM; CDR2 reads ANQGSEA. The germline V and J ends were trimmed by 7 bases and 4 bases, with 11 bases remaining between them. This CDR3 reads CSAGQSGANVLTF. CDR3 coding DNA: TGCAGCGCCGGCCAGAGCGGGGCCAACGTCCTGACTTTC.

The chain is built from TRBV18 and TRBJ1-1; 11 bases fit TRBD1. The germline V gene has CDR1 KGHSH and CDR2 LQKENI. The length of the CDR3 is 16 residues. Losses at the gene ends were 6 bases for V and 1 base for J; bases not matched to a gene: 7. The DNA of the CDR3 is TGTGCCAGCTCCTTCGGGACAGGGGGGTCGAACACTGAAGCTTTCTTT. Its protein is CASSFGTGGSNTEAFF.

The chain is built from TRBV7-2 and TRBJ2-5; 8 bases align to TRBD1. CDR1 is SGHTA and CDR2 is FQGNSA in the germline V gene. CDR3 length: 13 amino acids. With 3 bases clipped from V and 5 bases from J, the junction kept 2 bases outside the gene matches. The CDR3 reads CASSFNRGETQYF. In nucleotides, the CDR3 is TGTGCCAGCAGCTTCAACAGGGGGGAGACCCAGTACTTC.

The genes are TRBV10-3 and TRBJ2-3; 10 positions agree with TRBD2. The V gene's germline CDR1 is ENHRY and CDR2 SYGVKD. CDR3 length: 16 amino acids. Trimming at V came to 0 bases and at J to 5 bases, leaving 5 bases not matched to a gene. As DNA, the CDR3 is TGTGCCATCAGTGAGTCGAGCGGGAGGGCCGGAGATACGCAGTATTTT. As protein: CAISESSGRAGDTQYF.

V is TRBV6-1 and J is TRBJ2-6; D tentatively reads TRBD1 or TRBD2 (5 bases each). The CDR3 spans 15 residues. Germline-derived CDR1 and CDR2 are MNHNS and SASEGT. The V and J ends lost 6 bases and 0 bases respectively, with 9 bases between them. The CDR3 DNA reads TGTGCCAGCAGCGCAGGGACCTCTGGGGCCAACGTCCTGACTTTC. It codes for CASSAGTSGANVLTF.

The V call is TRBV5-5, the J call TRBJ2-6; possibly TRBD1 for D (5 bases). Germline-derived CDR1 and CDR2 are SGHKS and YYEKEE (reference sequence). The V end was cut by 1 base, the J end by 0 bases, with 11 bases between. The CDR3 spans 17 residues. The CDR3: CASSLNSGASGANVLTF. The CDR3 bases are TGTGCCAGCAGCTTGAACAGTGGGGCCTCTGGGGCCAACGTCCTGACTTTC.